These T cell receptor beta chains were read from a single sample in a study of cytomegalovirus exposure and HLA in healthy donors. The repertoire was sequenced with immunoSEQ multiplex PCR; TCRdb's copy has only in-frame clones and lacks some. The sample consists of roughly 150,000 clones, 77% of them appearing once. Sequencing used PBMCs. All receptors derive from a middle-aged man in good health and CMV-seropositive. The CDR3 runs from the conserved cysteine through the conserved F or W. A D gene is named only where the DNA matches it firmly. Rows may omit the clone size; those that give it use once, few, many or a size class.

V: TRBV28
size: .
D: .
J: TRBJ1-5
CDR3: CASSFNGGARDQPQHF

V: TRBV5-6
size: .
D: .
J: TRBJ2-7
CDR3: CASSLWTHEQYF

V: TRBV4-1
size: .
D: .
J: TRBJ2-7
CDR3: CASSQDTRTEYEQYF

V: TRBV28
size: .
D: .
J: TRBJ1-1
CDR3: CASSFGGMNTEAFF

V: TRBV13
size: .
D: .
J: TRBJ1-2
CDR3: CASSSPGQNYGYTF

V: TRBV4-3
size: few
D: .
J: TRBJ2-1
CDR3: CASSQGTGRGKQFF

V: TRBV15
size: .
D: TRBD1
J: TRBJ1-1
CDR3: CATSRIRTGPTEAFF

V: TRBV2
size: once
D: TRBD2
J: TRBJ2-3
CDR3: CASSVLAGDTDTQYF

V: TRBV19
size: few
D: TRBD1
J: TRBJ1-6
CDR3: CASTVSGTGVRSPLHF

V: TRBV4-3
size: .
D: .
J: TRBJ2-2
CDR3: CASSQGGLLNTGELFF

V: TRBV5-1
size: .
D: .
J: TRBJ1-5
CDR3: CASSEGFTDQPQHF

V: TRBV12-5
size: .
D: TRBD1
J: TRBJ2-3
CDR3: CASGWGQGADTQYF

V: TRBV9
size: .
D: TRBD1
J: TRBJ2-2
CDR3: CASSAAGGADTGELFF

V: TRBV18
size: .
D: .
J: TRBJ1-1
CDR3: CASSPNQGTEAFF

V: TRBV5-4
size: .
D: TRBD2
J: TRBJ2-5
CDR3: CASGRGGEETQYF

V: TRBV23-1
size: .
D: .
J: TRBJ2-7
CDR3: CASRYYEQYF

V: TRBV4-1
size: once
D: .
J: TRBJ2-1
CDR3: CASSQIGGVYNEQFF

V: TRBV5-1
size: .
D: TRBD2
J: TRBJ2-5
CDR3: CASSLPAGTTSETQYF

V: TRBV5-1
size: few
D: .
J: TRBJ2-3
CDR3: CASSLLLFTDTQYF

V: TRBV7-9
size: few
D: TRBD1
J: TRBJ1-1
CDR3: CASSQRDRSLMNTEAFF

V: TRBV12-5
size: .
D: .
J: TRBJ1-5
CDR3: CASGTSDTTQHF

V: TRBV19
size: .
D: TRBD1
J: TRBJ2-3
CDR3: CASSTLGGISTDTQYF

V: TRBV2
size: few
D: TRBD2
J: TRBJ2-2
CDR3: CASHGTSYEELFF

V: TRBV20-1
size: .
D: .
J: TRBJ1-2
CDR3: CSARTIYGYTF

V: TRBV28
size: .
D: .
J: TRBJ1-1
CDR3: CASSSSGVSNTEAFF

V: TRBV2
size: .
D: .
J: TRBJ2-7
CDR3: CASSQGIQGFVKYF

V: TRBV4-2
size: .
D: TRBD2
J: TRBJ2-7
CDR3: CASSQDTSGGAAYEQYF

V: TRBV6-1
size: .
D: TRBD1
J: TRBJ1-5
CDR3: CASSEARPGGRGANQPQHF